This TCR beta chain was found in a study of T cells in Graves' hyperthyroidism and ophthalmopathy. Whole-study context: Once the initial diagnosis was made, peripheral blood was obtained before any treatment.

This clonotype has only a few counts. Amplification yielded TCR beta CDR3 regions, with RNA transcripts as the source. A set of HTBI primers served as the primers for a first-round RT-PCR of the TCR CDR3. From the multiplex PCR reads, TCRdb called clonotypes with MiXCR, one entry per CDR3 protein. This sample has roughly 300,000 distinct CDR3 sequences, with 18% found just once. A lack of ophthalmopathy progression within 18 months defined stable Graves' hyperthyroidism. The study excluded patients with uncontrolled infection, other autoimmune disease, pregnancy or lactation. With 1 base removed from V and 3 bases from J, the gap between germline ends came to 19 bases. The length of the CDR3 is 16 residues. Germline CDR1 DFQATT, CDR2 SNEGSKA (reference sequence).

This sequence originates from a woman aged 45-60 years with Graves' hyperthyroidism. V gene TRBV20-1 combines with J gene TRBJ2-7; D is perhaps TRBD1 or TRBD2 (5 bases each). The sequencing input was blood. The CDR3 protein is CSARVPPRGRGYEQYF. CDR3 DNA sequence: TGCAGTGCTAGAGTCCCACCCCGGGGAAGGGGCTACGAGCAGTACTTC.